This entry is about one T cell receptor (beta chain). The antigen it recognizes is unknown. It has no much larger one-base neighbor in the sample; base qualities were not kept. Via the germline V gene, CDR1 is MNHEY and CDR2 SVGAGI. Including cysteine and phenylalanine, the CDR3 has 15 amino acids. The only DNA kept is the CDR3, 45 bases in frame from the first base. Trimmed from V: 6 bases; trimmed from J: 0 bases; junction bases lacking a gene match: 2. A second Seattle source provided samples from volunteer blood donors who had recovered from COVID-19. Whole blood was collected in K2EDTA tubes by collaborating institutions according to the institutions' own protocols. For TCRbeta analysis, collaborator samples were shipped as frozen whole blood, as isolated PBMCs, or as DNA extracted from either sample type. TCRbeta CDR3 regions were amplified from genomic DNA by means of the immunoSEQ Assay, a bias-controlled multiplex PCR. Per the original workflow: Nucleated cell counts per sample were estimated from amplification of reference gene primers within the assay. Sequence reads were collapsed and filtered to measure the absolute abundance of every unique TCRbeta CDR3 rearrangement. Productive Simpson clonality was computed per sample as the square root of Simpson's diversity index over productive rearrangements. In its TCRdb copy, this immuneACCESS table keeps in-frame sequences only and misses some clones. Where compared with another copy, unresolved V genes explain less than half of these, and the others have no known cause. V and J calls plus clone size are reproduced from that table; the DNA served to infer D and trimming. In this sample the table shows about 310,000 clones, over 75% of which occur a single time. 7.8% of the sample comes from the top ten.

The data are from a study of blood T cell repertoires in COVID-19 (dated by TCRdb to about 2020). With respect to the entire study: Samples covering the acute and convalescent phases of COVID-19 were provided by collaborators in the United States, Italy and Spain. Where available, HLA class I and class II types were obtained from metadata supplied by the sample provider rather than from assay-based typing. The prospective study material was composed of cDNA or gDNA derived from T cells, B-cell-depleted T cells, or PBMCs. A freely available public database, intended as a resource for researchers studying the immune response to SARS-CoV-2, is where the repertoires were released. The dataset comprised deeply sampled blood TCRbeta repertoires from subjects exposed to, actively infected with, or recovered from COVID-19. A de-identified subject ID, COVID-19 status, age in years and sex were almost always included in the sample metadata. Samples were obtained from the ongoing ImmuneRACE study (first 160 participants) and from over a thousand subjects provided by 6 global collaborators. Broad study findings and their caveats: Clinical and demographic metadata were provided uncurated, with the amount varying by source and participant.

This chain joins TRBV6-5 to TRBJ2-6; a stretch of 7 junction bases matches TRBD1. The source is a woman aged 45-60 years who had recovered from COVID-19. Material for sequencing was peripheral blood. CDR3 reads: CASRQGSSGANVLTF. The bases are TGTGCCAGCAGACAGGGGTCCTCTGGGGCCAACGTCCTGACTTTC.